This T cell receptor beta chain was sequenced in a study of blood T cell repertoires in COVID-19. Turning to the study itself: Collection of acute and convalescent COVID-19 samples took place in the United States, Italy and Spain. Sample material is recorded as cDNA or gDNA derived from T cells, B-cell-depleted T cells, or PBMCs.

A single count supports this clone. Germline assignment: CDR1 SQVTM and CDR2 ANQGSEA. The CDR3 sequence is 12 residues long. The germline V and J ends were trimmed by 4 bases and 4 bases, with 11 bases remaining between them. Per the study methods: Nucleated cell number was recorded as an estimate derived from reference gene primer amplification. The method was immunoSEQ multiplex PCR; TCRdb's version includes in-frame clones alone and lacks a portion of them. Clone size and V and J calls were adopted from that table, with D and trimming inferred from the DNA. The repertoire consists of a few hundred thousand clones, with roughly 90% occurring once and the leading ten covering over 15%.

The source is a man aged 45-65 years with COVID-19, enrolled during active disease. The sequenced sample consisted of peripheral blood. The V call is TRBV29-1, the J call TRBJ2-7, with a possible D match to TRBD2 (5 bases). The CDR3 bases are TGCAGCGTTGTTGTCTGGGAGTACGAGCAGTACTTC. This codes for CSVVVWEYEQYF.